Included here is one T cell receptor (beta chain) sequence, with context. The sample is drawn from a study of control samples from healthy donors and cancer patients. Looked up from germline, CDR1 is SNHLY and CDR2 is FYNNEI. V gave up 3 bases and J gave up 6 bases, with 23 bases separating them. The CDR3 has 17 residues. Assay: immunoSEQ multiplex PCR; the TCRdb copy retains only in-frame clones and omits some. The repertoire holds about 40,000 clones, with about 94% as singletons. Sequenced material: blood. The chain uses TRBV2 and TRBJ2-5; the D gene is possibly TRBD2 (7 bases). This receptor was taken from a woman between 45 and 60 years old in good health. The CDR3 loop reads CASSDPRGGSAGKTQYF. Here the CDR3 DNA reads TGTGCCAGCAGTGACCCCCGCGGGGGCTCCGCTGGTAAGACCCAGTACTTC.